Sequencing of this T cell receptor beta chain was carried out in a study of T cell responses to AZD1222 COVID-19 vaccine. As for this clone: No antigen is known for it.

Germline values: CDR1 MNHEY, CDR2 SVGEGT. The CDR3 is made up of 16 amino acids. V lost 4 bases and J 3 bases, leaving 15 bases between the germline ends. Study results and caveats: Targeting of unmutated variant regions was reportedly seen in nearly half of spike-specific TCRs.

TCRdb's copy holds only in-frame clones and misses some; the assay was immunoSEQ multiplex PCR. Seen here are some 130,000 clones, 80% to 90% observed once, and the top ten hold around 9.5%. Material: peripheral blood, obtained 28 days after the second AZD1222 dose. The TCR sequence derives from an adult who received the AZD1222 COVID-19 vaccine. The rearrangement links TRBV6-2 or TRBV6-3 to TRBJ2-2; possibly TRBD2 for D (5 bases). The CDR3 sequence is CASSLHNGGYTGELFF. The CDR3 coding sequence is TGTGCCAGCAGTTTGCATAACGGAGGTTACACCGGGGAGCTGTTTTTT.